This T cell receptor (beta chain) is from a study of T cells in Graves' hyperthyroidism and ophthalmopathy. The source material, RNA transcripts, was used to amplify TCR beta CDR3 regions. A set of HTBI primers served as the primers for a first-round RT-PCR of the TCR CDR3. Via MiXCR, TCRdb re-called the multiplex PCR reads, giving one row per CDR3 protein. In the table there are about 840,000 distinct CDR3 sequences, around 38% of which are singletons. This CDR3 spans 14 amino acids. Germline-derived CDR1 and CDR2 are DFQATT and SNEGSKA (reference sequence). The V end lost 6 bases, the J end lost 7 bases, and 21 bases lay between the germline ends. This clonotype was seen many times.

This TCR was recovered from a young man with Graves' hyperthyroidism. The specimen was blood. The chain combines TRBV20-1 with TRBJ1-2; perhaps TRBD1 as D (5 bases). CDR3 residues: CSAPDPTELSGYTF. CDR3 DNA sequence: TGCAGTGCCCCGGATCCGACAGAGCTAAGTGGCTACACCTTC.